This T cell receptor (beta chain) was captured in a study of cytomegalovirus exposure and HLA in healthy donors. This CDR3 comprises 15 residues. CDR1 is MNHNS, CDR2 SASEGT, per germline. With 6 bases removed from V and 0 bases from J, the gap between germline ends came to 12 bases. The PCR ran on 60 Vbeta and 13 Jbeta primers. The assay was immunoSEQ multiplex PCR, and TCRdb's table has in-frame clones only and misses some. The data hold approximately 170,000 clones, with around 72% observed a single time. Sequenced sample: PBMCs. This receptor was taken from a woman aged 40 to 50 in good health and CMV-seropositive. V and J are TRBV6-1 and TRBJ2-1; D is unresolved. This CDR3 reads CASRETESSYNEQFF. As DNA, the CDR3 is TGTGCCAGCAGGGAGACGGAGAGCTCCTACAATGAGCAGTTCTTC.